This T cell receptor beta chain emerged from a study of T cells after posttransplantation cyclophosphamide. This clone was seen only once. Antigen unknown. Repertoires were generated with immunoSEQ multiplex PCR, while TCRdb's copy carries only in-frame clones and drops some. Counted here are under 7,500 clones, around 84% occurring once; the ten biggest clones make up approximately 20%. CDR3 length: 15 amino acids. The germline V and J ends were trimmed by 1 base and 1 base, with 7 bases remaining between them. Germline V gives CDR1 LNHDA, CDR2 SQIVND (reference sequence). Cyclophosphamide on days +3 and +4 followed busulfan-fludarabine conditioning and a marrow graft. General study findings and limits: Later blood repertoires were often dominated by clones from the donor CD8+ memory compartment. Recipient CMV seropositivity and CMV reactivation strongly tracked TRB clonality.

The sample consisted of PBMCs, taken after allogeneic stem cell transplant with posttransplant cyclophosphamide. This TCR derives from a female patient in her fifties or sixties who received an allogeneic stem cell transplant from a related donor, was CMV-positive, and had no GVHD. Among the T cells, some may be from the graft donor. The rearrangement uses TRBV19 and TRBJ2-2; no clear D. CDR3 coding DNA: TGTGCCAGTAGTATAGGACTCGTGAACACCGGGGAGCTGTTTTTT. Amino acids: CASSIGLVNTGELFF.